This T cell receptor (beta chain) was recovered during a study of control samples from healthy donors and cancer patients. This clone was seen just once. Generated by immunoSEQ multiplex PCR, the TCRdb table keeps only in-frame clones and is missing some. The sample has about 150,000 clones; roughly 94% are singletons. The sample was blood. The origin of this receptor is a middle-aged woman in good health.

The CDR3 region has the DNA TGTGCCAGCAGCACGACAGGGAATCAGCCCCAGCATTTT. Translating gives CASSTTGNQPQHF. This rearrangement joins TRBV2 to TRBJ1-5; TRBD1 agrees at 7 bases. The CDR3 has 13 amino acids. V was pared by 6 bases and J by 4 bases, with 3 bases of the junction left unmatched. Germline assignment: CDR1 SNHLY and CDR2 FYNNEI.